This entry features one T cell receptor (beta chain) sequence. Its cognate antigen is unknown. These data come from a study of CD8+CD57+ T cells in acquired aplastic anemia. Study-level information: Yields of DNA that came from sorted CD4+ and CD8+ cells averaged approximately 3.5 ug.

Patients selected for sequencing had displayed CD8+CD57+ cell expansion by flow cytometry. This CDR3 is 12 amino acids long. From germline, CDR1 is DFQATT and CDR2 SNEGSKA (reference sequence). Profiling of TCR beta VDJ combinations and CDR3 sequences used genomic DNA as template. TCRdb re-analysed the reads in MiXCR, keeping a single row per CDR3 protein. Counted here are around 160,000 distinct CDR3 sequences, under 55% occurring once; the ten biggest clones make up approximately 3%. Study results and limitations: A significant difference in CD8+ Simpson's diversity between patients and controls was not found.

This TCR derives from a human donor with aplastic anemia. The chain carries TRBV20-1 and TRBJ1-1; 7 nucleotides match TRBD1. Material: sorted CD4+, CD8+, or CD8+CD57+ T cells (not recorded which) from PBMCs. The CDR3 DNA reads as TGCAGCACACAGGGGCTGAACACTGAAGCTTTCTTT. It yields the protein CSTQGLNTEAFF.